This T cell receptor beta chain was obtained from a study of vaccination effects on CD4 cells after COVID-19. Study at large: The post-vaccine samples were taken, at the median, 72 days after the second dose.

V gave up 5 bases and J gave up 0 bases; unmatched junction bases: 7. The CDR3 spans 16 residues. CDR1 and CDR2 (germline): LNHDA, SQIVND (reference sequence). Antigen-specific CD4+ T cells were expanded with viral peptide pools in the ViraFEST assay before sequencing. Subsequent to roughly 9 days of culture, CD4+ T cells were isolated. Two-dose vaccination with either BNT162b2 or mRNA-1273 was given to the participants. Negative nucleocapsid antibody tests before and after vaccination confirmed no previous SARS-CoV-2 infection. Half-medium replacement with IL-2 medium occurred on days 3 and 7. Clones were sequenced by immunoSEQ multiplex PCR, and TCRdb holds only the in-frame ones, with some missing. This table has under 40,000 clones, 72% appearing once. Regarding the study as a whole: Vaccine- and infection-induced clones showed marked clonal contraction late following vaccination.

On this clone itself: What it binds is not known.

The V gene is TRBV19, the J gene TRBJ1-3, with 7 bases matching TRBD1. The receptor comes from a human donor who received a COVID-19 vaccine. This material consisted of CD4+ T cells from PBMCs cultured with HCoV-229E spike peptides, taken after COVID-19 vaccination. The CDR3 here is CASSARQGGSGNTIYF. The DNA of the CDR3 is TGTGCCAGTAGTGCCAGACAGGGCGGCTCTGGAAACACCATATATTTT. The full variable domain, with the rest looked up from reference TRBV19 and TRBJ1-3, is DGGITQSPKYLFRKEGQNVTLSCEQNLNHDAMYWYRQDPGQGLRLIYYSQIVNDFQKGDIAEGYSVSREKKESFPLTVTSAQKNPTAFYLCASSARQGGSGNTIYFGEGSWLTVV.